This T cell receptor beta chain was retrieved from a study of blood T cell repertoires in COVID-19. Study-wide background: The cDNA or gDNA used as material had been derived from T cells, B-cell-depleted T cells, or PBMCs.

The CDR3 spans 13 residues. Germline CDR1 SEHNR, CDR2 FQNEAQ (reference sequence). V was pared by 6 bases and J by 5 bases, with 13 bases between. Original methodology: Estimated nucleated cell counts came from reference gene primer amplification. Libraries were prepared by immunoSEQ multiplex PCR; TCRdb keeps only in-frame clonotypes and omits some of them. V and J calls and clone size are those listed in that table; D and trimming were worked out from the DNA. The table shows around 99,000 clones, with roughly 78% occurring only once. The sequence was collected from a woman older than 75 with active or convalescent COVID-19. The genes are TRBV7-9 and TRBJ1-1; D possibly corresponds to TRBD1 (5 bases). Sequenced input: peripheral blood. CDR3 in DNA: TGTGCCAGCAGAAGAGAGGAGGGGACTGAAGCTTTCTTT. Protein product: CASRREEGTEAFF.